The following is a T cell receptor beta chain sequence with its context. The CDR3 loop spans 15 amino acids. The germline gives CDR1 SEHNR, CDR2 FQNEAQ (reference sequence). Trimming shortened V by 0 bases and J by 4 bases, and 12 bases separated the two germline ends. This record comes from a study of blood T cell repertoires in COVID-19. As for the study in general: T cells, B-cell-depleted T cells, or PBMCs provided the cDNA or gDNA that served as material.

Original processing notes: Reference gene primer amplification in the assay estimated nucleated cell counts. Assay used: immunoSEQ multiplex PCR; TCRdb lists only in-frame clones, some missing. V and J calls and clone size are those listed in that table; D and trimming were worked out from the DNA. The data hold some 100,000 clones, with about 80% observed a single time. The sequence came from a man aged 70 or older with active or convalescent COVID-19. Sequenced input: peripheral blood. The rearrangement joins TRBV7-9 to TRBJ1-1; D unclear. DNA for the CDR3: TGTGCCAGCAGCTTAGCGCTAAGAGGGTCCACTGAAGCTTTCTTT. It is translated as CASSLALRGSTEAFF. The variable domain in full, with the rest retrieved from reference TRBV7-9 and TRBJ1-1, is DTGVSQNPRHKITKRGQNVTFRCDPISEHNRLYWYRQTLGQGPEFLTYFQNEAQLEKSRLLSDRFSAERPKGSFSTLEIQRTEQGDSAMYLCASSLALRGSTEAFFGQGTRLTVV.